Following are 20 T cell receptor beta chains from one sample sequenced in a study of T cell responses to AZD1222 COVID-19 vaccine. Produced via immunoSEQ multiplex PCR; TCRdb's table is partial and in-frame only. Here the sample spans over 130,000 clones, roughly 90% being singletons. The sample consisted of peripheral blood, taken 28 days after the second AZD1222 dose. These receptors were collected from an adult who received the AZD1222 COVID-19 vaccine.

The chain combines TRBV2 with TRBJ1-5; the D is unclear. Trimming removed 5 bases at V and 4 bases at J, with 12 bases between. The CDR3 spans 14 residues. CDR1 is SNHLY, CDR2 FYNNEI, per germline. CDR3 bases: TGTGCCAGCAGTATCGACATTTTAAATCAGCCCCAGCATTTT. It is translated as CASSIDILNQPQHF. Full variable domain (outside the CDR3, taken from reference TRBV2 and TRBJ1-5): EPEVTQTPSHQVTQMGQEVILRCVPISNHLYFYWYRQILGQKVEFLVSFYNNEISEKSEIFDDQFSVERPDGSNFTLKIRSTKLEDSAMYFCASSIDILNQPQHFGDGTRLSIL.

This chain links TRBV6-5 with TRBJ1-3; possible D gene TRBD1, 5 bases. This CDR3 has 15 residues. The V gene lost 4 bases and the J gene lost 0 bases, with 10 bases spanning the gap. Germline lookup yields CDR1 MNHEY and CDR2 SVGAGI. The CDR3 DNA reads as TGTGCCAGCAGTTTTGGGGCGAACTCTGGAAACACCATATATTTT. Translating gives CASSFGANSGNTIYF.

CDR3 DNA: TGTGCCAGCAGCTCCGGGACCGCGGGGACAGATACGCAGTATTTT. Its translation: CASSSGTAGTDTQYF. The gene calls are TRBV7-3 and TRBJ2-3, with D maybe TRBD2 (6 bases). Trimming took 4 bases from V and 3 from J, leaving 14 bases between them. Germline CDR1 SGHTA, CDR2 FQGTGA. This CDR3 region has 15 residues.

The CDR3 sequence is CASKRGTGELFF. CDR3 nucleotides: TGTGCCAGCAAGCGGGGGACCGGGGAGCTGTTTTTT. This chain joins TRBV28 and TRBJ2-2, with 8 bases lining up with TRBD2. Germline V gene data show CDR1 as MDHEN and CDR2 as SYDVKM. This CDR3 is 12 amino acids long. The ends lost 7 bases at V and 5 bases at J; junction bases unmatched: 0.

The chain couples TRBV9 to TRBJ2-1, with 7 bases that match TRBD2. The CDR3 is 17 residues long. V lost 2 bases and J lost 1; bases outside the gene matches: 9. From germline, CDR1 is SGDLS and CDR2 YYNGEE. The CDR3: CASSVWEGAASYNEQFF. Written as DNA, the CDR3 is TGTGCCAGCAGCGTGTGGGAGGGAGCGGCATCCTACAATGAGCAGTTCTTC. Drawing the rest from reference TRBV9 and TRBJ2-1, the complete variable domain is DSGVTQTPKHLITATGQRVTLRCSPRSGDLSVYWYQQSLDQGLQFLIQYYNGEERAKGNILERFSAQQFPDLHSELNLSSLELGDSALYFCASSVWEGAASYNEQFFGPGTRLTVL.

The chain has TRBV6-2 or TRBV6-3 and TRBJ1-1; 8 bases agree with TRBD1. The length of the CDR3 is 16 residues. V shed 6 bases, J shed 0 bases, and the junction held 9 bases outside the gene matches. The germline V gene encodes CDR1 MNHEY and CDR2 SVGEGT. CDR3 DNA: TGTGCCAGCAGCATGGGTGGGACAGGAGTGAACACTGAAGCTTTCTTT. Protein product: CASSMGGTGVNTEAFF.

The rearrangement links TRBV2 to TRBJ1-6; 10 bases map to TRBD1. V lost 7 bases, J lost 5 bases, and 11 bases stayed unmatched. The CDR3 runs 17 residues. Germline CDR1 and CDR2: SNHLY and FYNNEI. The CDR3 nucleotides read TGTGCCAGCACCCCGAGACAGGGGGCATCGCATAATTCACCCCTCCACTTT. Translation gives CASTPRQGASHNSPLHF.

Details on this clone: One end of the junction is discordant with germline, which a read error may explain. This chain links TRBV6-1 with TRBJ1-1; no clear D. The CDR3 has 15 residues. Per the germline V gene, CDR1 is MNHNS and CDR2 is SASEGT. The CDR3 DNA follows: TGTGCCAGCAGCGAAGCAGGCGCGGGGAACACTGAAGCTTTCTTT. This encodes CASSEAGAGNTEAFF.

The chain links TRBV15 to TRBJ2-7; the D gene is possibly TRBD1 (6 bases). This CDR3 spans 15 amino acids. Germline V CDR1 and CDR2: LNHNV, YYDKDF (reference sequence). Trimming cost V 0 bases and J 2 bases, with 11 bases left between them. Here the CDR3 reads CATSREGRGTYEQYF. The CDR3 nucleotides are TGTGCCACCAGCAGAGAGGGCAGGGGAACCTACGAGCAGTACTTC.

The J gene is TRBJ2-5, the V gene TRBV2; D remains ambiguous. Germline V gene lookup returns CDR1 SNHLY and CDR2 FYNNEI. This CDR3 contains 11 residues. The V gene lost 5 bases and the J gene lost 4 bases, with 5 bases spanning the gap. The CDR3 sequence is CASSTLETQYF. CDR3 DNA: TGTGCCAGCAGTACCCTAGAGACCCAGTACTTC.

This chain connects TRBV11-2 to TRBJ1-1; D call uncertain. V was trimmed by 1 base and J by 4 bases, leaving 10 bases between them. The CDR3 loop spans 14 amino acids. Germline CDR1 reads SGHAT; CDR2 reads FQNNGV. The CDR3 bases are TGTGCCAGCAGCTTAGGAGGGTCCTCCACTGAAGCTTTCTTT. Amino acid sequence: CASSLGGSSTEAFF. The variable domain in full, with the rest retrieved from reference TRBV11-2 and TRBJ1-1, is EAGVAQSPRYKIIEKRQSVAFWCNPISGHATLYWYQQILGQGPKLLIQFQNNGVVDDSQLPKDRFSAERLKGVDSTLKIQPAKLEDSAVYLCASSLGGSSTEAFFGQGTRLTVV.

The table lists this clone with a count of one. This chain links TRBV25-1 with TRBJ1-5; TRBD1 matches 10 bases. The germline CDR1 and CDR2 sequences are MGHDK and SYGVNS. CDR3 length: 16 residues. With V trimmed by 1 base and J by 4 bases, 4 bases remained unmatched. In DNA, the CDR3 is TGTGCCAGCAGTGAATCCAGGACAGGGGGAAATCAGCCCCAGCATTTT. It yields the protein CASSESRTGGNQPQHF. Variable domain in full (rest from reference TRBV25-1 and TRBJ1-5): EADIYQTPRYLVIGTGKKITLECSQTMGHDKMYWYQQDPGMELHLIHYSYGVNSTEKGDLSSESTVSRIRTEHFPLTLESARPSHTSQYLCASSESRTGGNQPQHFGDGTRLSIL.

This sequence joins TRBV9 and TRBJ1-3, with a tentative D call TRBD1 (6 bases). The CDR3 spans 15 residues. Germline values: CDR1 SGDLS, CDR2 YYNGEE. Trimming stripped 5 bases from V and 0 bases from J, with 12 bases between. Here the CDR3 DNA reads TGTGCCAGCAGTGACAAGGGGGGCTCTGGAAACACCATATATTTT. This codes for CASSDKGGSGNTIYF.

The rearrangement links TRBV19 to TRBJ2-3, with TRBD1 identical over 8 bases. The CDR3 contains 16 residues. CDR1 and CDR2 from the germline V gene are LNHDA and SQIVND (reference sequence). Unmatched junction bases numbered 13, after V lost 3 bases and J lost 8 bases. The CDR3 nucleotides read TGTGCCAGTAGTATTAGTGGCCCAGGGGGCGCGGGTACGCAGTATTTT. This encodes CASSISGPGGAGTQYF.

The chain links TRBV20-1 to TRBJ1-1; 10 nucleotides match TRBD1. V lost 3 bases, J lost 4 bases, and 8 bases stayed unmatched. Germline V CDR1 and CDR2: DFQATT, SNEGSKA (reference sequence). The CDR3 sequence is 15 residues long. Here the CDR3 reads CSASGEGQGLTEAFF. The CDR3 DNA sequence: TGCAGTGCTAGTGGGGAGGGACAGGGGCTCACTGAAGCTTTCTTT.

V is TRBV9 and J is TRBJ1-1, with D unclear. V was pared by 2 bases and J by 8 bases, with 13 bases between. Germline values: CDR1 SGDLS, CDR2 YYNGEE. The CDR3 contains 13 residues. The CDR3 loop is CASSVRQEGEAFF. The CDR3 region has the DNA TGTGCCAGCAGCGTGCGGCAAGAAGGCGAAGCTTTCTTT.

The J gene is TRBJ2-3, the V gene TRBV7-2; 9 bases are a match to TRBD2. Germline V gene sequence: CDR1 SGHTA, CDR2 FQGNSA. The CDR3 contains 15 residues. V shed 4 bases, J shed 5 bases, and the junction held 7 bases outside the gene matches. CDR3 protein: CASSSGTSRGDTQYF. In DNA, the CDR3 is TGTGCCAGCAGCTCCGGGACTAGCAGGGGAGATACGCAGTATTTT.

The J gene is TRBJ2-7, the V gene TRBV2, with D perhaps TRBD1 (6 bases). The CDR3 spans 14 residues. Trimming stripped 6 bases from V and 6 bases from J, with 18 bases between. Germline loops: CDR1 SNHLY, CDR2 FYNNEI. The CDR3 loop is CASSFDRSTFEQYF. CDR3 nucleotide sequence: TGTGCCAGCAGCTTCGACAGGAGCACCTTCGAGCAGTACTTC.

This clone is labeled as medium-sized. This chain joins TRBV19 and TRBJ2-4, with D perhaps matching TRBD1 (7 bases). The CDR3 spans 15 residues. V was cut by 2 bases and J by 1 base, with 9 bases left in between. Germline values: CDR1 LNHDA, CDR2 SQIVND (reference sequence). The DNA of the CDR3 is TGTGCCAGTAGTATACAGGGGGGCGCCAAAAACATTCAGTACTTC. This gives the protein CASSIQGGAKNIQYF. Complete variable domain (other parts from reference TRBV19 and TRBJ2-4): DGGITQSPKYLFRKEGQNVTLSCEQNLNHDAMYWYRQDPGQGLRLIYYSQIVNDFQKGDIAEGYSVSREKKESFPLTVTSAQKNPTAFYLCASSIQGGAKNIQYFGAGTRLSVL.

The V and J genes are TRBV7-3 and TRBJ2-2, with 7 bases lining up with TRBD1. V gave up 2 bases and J gave up 1 base; unmatched junction bases: 1. Germline V gene sequence: CDR1 SGHTA, CDR2 FQGTGA. The CDR3 sequence is 15 residues long. The CDR3 region is CASSLGDRNTGELFF. DNA of the CDR3: TGTGCCAGCAGCTTAGGGGACAGGAACACCGGGGAGCTGTTTTTT.